The 31 T cell receptor beta chains in this list originate from one sample, sequenced in a study of T cells in Graves' hyperthyroidism and ophthalmopathy. It was RNA transcripts that yielded the amplified TCR beta CDR3 regions. The HTBI primer set served for first-round RT-PCR of the TCR CDR3. TCRdb analysed the multiplex PCR reads with MiXCR anew, one entry per CDR3 protein. The sample includes fewer than 400,000 distinct CDR3 sequences, 15% to 19% of them seen just once. The sequencing input was blood. All receptors derive from a woman aged 18-30 years with Graves' hyperthyroidism that later progressed to Graves' ophthalmopathy.

The chain links TRBV27 to TRBJ2-7; 8 bases align to TRBD2. V gave up 5 bases and J gave up 0 bases; unmatched junction bases: 3. Per the germline V gene, CDR1 is MNHEY and CDR2 is SMNVEV (reference sequence). The CDR3 loop spans 14 amino acids. CDR3 sequence (DNA): TGTGCCAGCAGTATCGGGACTAGCTCCTACGAGCAGTACTTC. It specifies CASSIGTSSYEQYF.

This clonotype was seen only a few times. This chain joins TRBV9 and TRBJ2-7, with 10 bases that match TRBD2. Germline loops: CDR1 SGDLS, CDR2 YYNGEE. The V gene end was trimmed by 4 bases and the J gene end by 7 bases; junction bases not matched to a gene: 11. The CDR3 runs 15 residues. The CDR3 coding sequence is TGTGCCAGCAGCTCCGGGACTAGCGCACAAGGGGAGCAGTACTTC. Translation gives CASSSGTSAQGEQYF. The whole variable domain, filled in from reference TRBV9 and TRBJ2-7, reads DSGVTQTPKHLITATGQRVTLRCSPRSGDLSVYWYQQSLDQGLQFLIQYYNGEERAKGNILERFSAQQFPDLHSELNLSSLELGDSALYFCASSSGTSAQGEQYFGPGTRLTVT.

The chain employs TRBV19 and TRBJ1-2, with a tentative D call TRBD1 (5 bases). Germline loops: CDR1 LNHDA, CDR2 SQIVND (reference sequence). V was shortened by 11 bases and J by 2 bases, with 15 bases between the two germline ends. The CDR3 is made up of 13 amino acids. This chain's CDR3 is CASRQSSNYGYTF. The CDR3 nucleotides read TGTGCCTCCAGACAGAGCTCCAACTATGGCTACACCTTC. The entire variable domain, with the rest obtained from reference TRBV19 and TRBJ1-2, is as follows: DGGITQSPKYLFRKEGQNVTLSCEQNLNHDAMYWYRQDPGQGLRLIYYSQIVNDFQKGDIAEGYSVSREKKESFPLTVTSAQKNPTAFYLCASRQSSNYGYTFGSGTRLTVV.

This chain links TRBV12-5 with TRBJ1-2; the D gene is possibly TRBD1 (5 bases). Trimming cost V 8 bases and J 1 base, with 20 bases left between them. Germline CDR1 reads LGHNT; CDR2 reads FRNRAP. The CDR3 has 16 amino acids. CDR3 DNA: TGTGCTAGTTGGGGCCCAGGGATCGCGGGTAACTATGGCTACACCTTC. Encoded protein: CASWGPGIAGNYGYTF. Variable domain in full (rest from reference TRBV12-5 and TRBJ1-2): DARVTQTPRHKVTEMGQEVTMRCQPILGHNTVFWYRQTMMQGLELLAYFRNRAPLDDSGMPKDRFSAEMPDATLATLKIQPSEPRDSAVYFCASWGPGIAGNYGYTFGSGTRLTVV.

To note about this clonotype: This may come from a read error, since a much larger clone is one base off. V gene TRBV6-1 combines with J gene TRBJ1-5; D remains unclear. This CDR3 is 17 amino acids long. CDR1 is MNHNS and CDR2 is SASEGT in the germline V gene. V lost 6 bases and J 0 bases, leaving 18 bases between the germline ends. The CDR3 protein is CASSPERNPLSNQPQHF. In DNA form, the CDR3 reads TGTGCCAGCAGCCCCGAAAGGAACCCACTTAGCAATCAGCCCCAGCATTTT.

The V gene is TRBV6-5, the J gene TRBJ2-7; 7 bases are a match to TRBD2. Per germline, CDR1 MNHEY and CDR2 SVGAGI. The trim removed 4 bases at V and 6 bases at J, leaving 6 bases unmatched. This CDR3 has 13 residues. CDR3: CASSWGGFAEQYF. In nucleotides, the CDR3 is TGTGCCAGCAGTTGGGGAGGGTTCGCCGAGCAGTACTTC.

This chain links TRBV27 with TRBJ2-4, with no clear D. The germline V gene has CDR1 MNHEY and CDR2 SMNVEV (reference sequence). V shed 3 bases and J shed 7 bases, with 10 bases lying between them. The CDR3 is made up of 13 amino acids. CDR3 sequence (DNA): TGTGCCAGCAGTTTGAGACACGGTAACATTCAGTACTTC. Translating gives CASSLRHGNIQYF.

This chain's CDR3 is CSARDYTGERGYNEQFF. The CDR3 DNA sequence: TGCAGTGCTAGAGATTATACCGGGGAGAGAGGCTACAATGAGCAGTTCTTC. V usage is TRBV20-1 and J usage is TRBJ2-1, with D tentatively TRBD2 (5 bases). CDR3 length equals 17 residues. The V end lost 0 bases, the J end lost 3 bases, and 18 bases lay between the germline ends. Germline V lookup: CDR1 DFQATT, CDR2 SNEGSKA (reference sequence).

This clonotype appeared a few times. The V and J genes are TRBV10-3 and TRBJ2-1, with 7 bases lining up with TRBD2. Trimming removed 3 bases from V and 5 bases from J; junction bases left unmatched: 4. The CDR3 has 14 amino acids. Germline lookup yields CDR1 ENHRY and CDR2 SYGVKD. The chain's CDR3 is CAISEGLDNNEQFF. The DNA of the CDR3 is TGTGCCATCAGTGAAGGACTAGATAACAATGAGCAGTTCTTC.

The CDR3 protein is CASSKGLAGAIETQYF. CDR3 DNA sequence: TGCGCCAGCAGCAAGGGACTAGCGGGAGCTATTGAGACCCAGTACTTC. The genes are TRBV5-1 and TRBJ2-5; 14 nucleotides agree with TRBD2. Trimming removed 4 bases from V and 5 bases from J; junction bases left unmatched: 7. The CDR3 is 16 amino acids. Germline V gives CDR1 SGHRS, CDR2 YFSETQ.

On this clonotype: This may arise from a read error, as a much more abundant clone is one base away. The chain couples TRBV11-2 to TRBJ2-1; D perhaps matches TRBD1 (6 bases). CDR1 SGHAT and CDR2 FQNNGV come from the germline V gene. V was cut by 5 bases and J by 9 bases, with 14 bases left in between. This CDR3 contains 13 residues. CDR3 sequence reads: CASSVNRDGEQFF. As DNA, the CDR3 is TGTGCCAGCAGCGTCAACAGGGACGGTGAGCAGTTCTTC.

This clonotype was picked up many times. V and J are TRBV28 and TRBJ2-3; D possibly matches TRBD1 or TRBD2 (5 bases each). Trimming pared 4 bases from V and 2 bases from J, leaving 16 bases between. The CDR3 sequence is 16 residues long. CDR1 is MDHEN and CDR2 is SYDVKM in the germline V gene. The CDR3 here is CASSSPGAEYTDTQYF. CDR3 coding DNA: TGTGCCAGCAGTTCCCCCGGGGCGGAATACACAGATACGCAGTATTTT.

This clonotype showed up many times. The rearrangement joins TRBV3-1 to TRBJ1-1; the match to TRBD1 covers 7 bases. CDR3 length: 13 amino acids. Germline CDR1 LGHDT, CDR2 YNNKEL (reference sequence). With 4 bases clipped from V and 7 bases from J, the junction kept 6 bases outside the gene matches. CDR3 nucleotide sequence: TGTGCCAGCAGCCCAGGGACAGTCGTTGAAGCTTTCTTT. It translates to CASSPGTVVEAFF.

The chain combines TRBV5-5 with TRBJ1-2; the D is unclear. Per the germline V gene, CDR1 is SGHKS and CDR2 is YYEKEE (reference sequence). V was clipped by 4 bases and J by 13 bases, with 17 bases between them. The CDR3 consists of 12 residues. The CDR3 nucleotides are TGTGCCAGCAGCCTAGATCATGGGAGCTGCACCTTC. It codes for CASSLDHGSCTF.

This clonotype was recorded at least ten times. In DNA form, the CDR3 reads TGTGCCAGCAGCCGGAAGGGTAGAGGGACTAGCGGGACATGGGAGCAGTTCTTC. It yields the protein CASSRKGRGTSGTWEQFF. The chain carries TRBV3-1 and TRBJ2-1, with TRBD2 matching 13 bases. The CDR3 consists of 18 residues. Germline-derived CDR1 and CDR2 are LGHDT and YNNKEL (reference sequence). With 4 bases clipped from V and 10 bases from J, the junction kept 16 bases outside the gene matches.

V gene TRBV4-1 combines with J gene TRBJ1-1; 7 bases are shared with TRBD1. V shed 0 bases and J 5 bases; nucleotides not matched to a gene: 6. Germline CDR1 reads MGHRA; CDR2 reads YSYEKL. The CDR3 covers 15 residues. CDR3 coding DNA: TGCGCCAGCAGCCAAGACAGGGGCAGGGGGACTGAAGCTTTCTTT. This sequence encodes CASSQDRGRGTEAFF.

The CDR3 is CSARGIGGRDEQFF. The CDR3 DNA is TGCAGTGCTAGGGGCATCGGCGGGAGAGATGAGCAGTTCTTC. V usage is TRBV20-1 and J usage is TRBJ2-1, with TRBD2 matching over 7 bases. The trim removed 3 bases at V and 8 bases at J, leaving 10 bases unmatched. This CDR3 comprises 14 residues. Germline V gives CDR1 DFQATT, CDR2 SNEGSKA (reference sequence).

In this sample, this clonotype turned up a few times. The chain carries TRBV13 and TRBJ2-5; 11 bases agree with TRBD2. Per the germline V gene, CDR1 is PRHDT and CDR2 is FYEKMQ (reference sequence). This CDR3 contains 15 residues. V gave up 7 bases and J gave up 0 bases; unmatched junction bases: 4. CDR3 sequence reads: CASTLGLADQETQYF. CDR3 sequence (DNA): TGTGCCAGCACCCTGGGACTAGCGGACCAAGAGACCCAGTACTTC.

This clonotype was recorded at least ten times. This chain uses TRBV11-1 with TRBJ2-5; 9 bases map to TRBD1. Trimming removed 2 bases from V and 4 bases from J; junction bases left unmatched: 5. The CDR3 runs to 15 residues. Germline V CDR1 and CDR2: SGHAT, FQDESV (reference sequence). DNA of the CDR3: TGTGCCAGCAGCTTACTGGGACAGGGATCAGAGACCCAGTACTTC. It is translated as CASSLLGQGSETQYF.

In this sample, this clonotype turned up many times. This sequence joins TRBV7-2 and TRBJ2-5, with 10 bases fitting TRBD2. This CDR3 is built from 15 residues. The J segment lost 5 bases and the V segment lost 3 bases, leaving 6 bases of the junction unmatched. In germline, CDR1 is SGHTA, CDR2 FQGNSA. CDR3 bases: TGTGCCAGCAGCTTCCTAGCGGGAGAAGGGGAGACCCAGTACTTC. As protein: CASSFLAGEGETQYF.

This clonotype was seen many times. V gene TRBV6-1 combines with J gene TRBJ1-4; D is perhaps TRBD1 (6 bases). The germline V gene has CDR1 MNHNS and CDR2 SASEGT. Trimming removed 9 bases at V and 0 bases at J, with 14 bases between. This CDR3 comprises 15 residues. Here the CDR3 reads CASRPGQATNEKLFF. CDR3 bases: TGTGCCAGTCGGCCGGGACAAGCAACTAATGAAAAACTGTTTTTT.

This clonotype came up a few times. This chain uses TRBV27 with TRBJ1-4, with D perhaps TRBD1 (5 bases). Germline CDR1 MNHEY, CDR2 SMNVEV (reference sequence). The CDR3 consists of 15 residues. V lost 4 bases and J 8 bases, leaving 17 bases between the germline ends. CDR3 protein: CASSYQGWEGEKLFF. The CDR3 DNA reads TGTGCCAGCAGTTATCAGGGTTGGGAGGGCGAAAAACTGTTTTTT.

This clonotype appeared a few times. J is TRBJ2-7 and V is TRBV12-3 or TRBV12-4, with D perhaps TRBD1 (5 bases). The CDR3 is made up of 14 amino acids. Trimming took off 3 bases at V and 2 bases at J, with 11 bases between the two ends. CDR3 sequence reads: CASSFGAATYEQYF. Written as DNA, the CDR3 is TGTGCCAGCAGTTTTGGGGCGGCAACCTACGAGCAGTACTTC.

The table lists this clonotype with a few counts. The V gene is TRBV6-1, the J gene TRBJ2-4; D could derive from TRBD1 or TRBD2 (5 bases each). Germline CDR1 reads MNHNS; CDR2 reads SASEGT. The CDR3 consists of 16 residues. V lost 6 bases to trimming and J lost 0 bases, with 15 bases between them. The CDR3 loop reads CASSSGTALAKNIQYF. CDR3 coding DNA: TGTGCCAGCAGCTCAGGGACGGCTCTAGCCAAAAACATTCAGTACTTC.

The chain recombines TRBV5-6 with TRBJ1-2, with D perhaps TRBD1 (6 bases). Trimming removed 6 bases from V and 0 bases from J, with 21 bases in between. This CDR3 contains 17 residues. Germline lookup yields CDR1 SGHDT and CDR2 YYEEEE. The DNA for the CDR3 is TGTGCCAGCACCTCCTGGGAGCAGGGGATAACTAACTATGGCTACACCTTC. Its protein product is CASTSWEQGITNYGYTF.

This clonotype has only one observation. The genes are TRBV7-2 and TRBJ2-1; the match to TRBD2 covers 14 bases. Germline V gives CDR1 SGHTA, CDR2 FQGNSA. With 5 bases clipped from V and 1 base from J, the junction kept 4 bases outside the gene matches. The CDR3 extends over 17 amino acids. CDR3 DNA: TGTGCCAGCAGCATGACTAGCGGGAGGGGATCCTACAATGAGCAGTTCTTC. This codes for CASSMTSGRGSYNEQFF.

This clonotype occurred a few times. The chain links TRBV27 to TRBJ2-7; TRBD2 might be the D (5 bases). Germline V CDR1 and CDR2: MNHEY, SMNVEV (reference sequence). The CDR3 sequence is 13 residues long. V lost 5 bases, J lost 1 base, and 9 bases lay in between. This chain's CDR3 is CASSNGKSYEQYF. Here the CDR3 DNA reads TGTGCCAGCAGTAACGGGAAGTCCTACGAGCAGTACTTC.

This clonotype came up many times. The rearrangement links TRBV27 to TRBJ1-1; TRBD1 is a possible D gene (5 bases). The CDR3 runs 14 residues. V was shortened by 4 bases and J by 3 bases, with 12 bases between the two germline ends. The germline CDR1 and CDR2 sequences are MNHEY and SMNVEV (reference sequence). The CDR3 nucleotides are TGTGCCAGCAGTTCCCCGAGAGGGGACACTGAAGCTTTCTTT. Encoded protein: CASSSPRGDTEAFF.

This clonotype was found many times. The rearrangement links TRBV2 to TRBJ2-2; the D is unclear. Germline V lookup: CDR1 SNHLY, CDR2 FYNNEI. V was pared by 4 bases and J by 4 bases, with 10 bases between. This CDR3 has 14 residues. The CDR3 here is CASSVSMGTGELFF. DNA for the CDR3: TGTGCCAGCAGTGTTTCTATGGGCACCGGGGAGCTGTTTTTT.

On this clonotype itself: A much bigger clone sits one base away, suggesting this may be a read error. The conserved closing phenylalanine or tryptophan is absent in this CDR3, likely reflecting a read error. The chain is built from TRBV19 and TRBJ1-2, with D maybe TRBD1 (5 bases). CDR3 length: 14 amino acids. V shed 7 bases and J shed 6 bases, with 18 bases lying between them. CDR1 and CDR2 (germline): LNHDA, SQIVND (reference sequence). The CDR3 sequence: CASIDLGRGHGYTL. In DNA form, the CDR3 reads TGTGCCAGTATCGACCTTGGACGGGGCCATGGCTACACCCTC.

This clonotype was observed many times. The chain carries TRBV9 and TRBJ2-3; D is ambiguous. This CDR3 has 14 residues. The V end was cut by 0 bases, the J end by 11 bases, with 16 bases between. From germline, CDR1 is SGDLS and CDR2 YYNGEE. The CDR3 DNA reads as TGTGCCAGCAGCGTAGGAGGTTCGTGGGTCATGCAGTATTTT. The encoded protein is CASSVGGSWVMQYF.